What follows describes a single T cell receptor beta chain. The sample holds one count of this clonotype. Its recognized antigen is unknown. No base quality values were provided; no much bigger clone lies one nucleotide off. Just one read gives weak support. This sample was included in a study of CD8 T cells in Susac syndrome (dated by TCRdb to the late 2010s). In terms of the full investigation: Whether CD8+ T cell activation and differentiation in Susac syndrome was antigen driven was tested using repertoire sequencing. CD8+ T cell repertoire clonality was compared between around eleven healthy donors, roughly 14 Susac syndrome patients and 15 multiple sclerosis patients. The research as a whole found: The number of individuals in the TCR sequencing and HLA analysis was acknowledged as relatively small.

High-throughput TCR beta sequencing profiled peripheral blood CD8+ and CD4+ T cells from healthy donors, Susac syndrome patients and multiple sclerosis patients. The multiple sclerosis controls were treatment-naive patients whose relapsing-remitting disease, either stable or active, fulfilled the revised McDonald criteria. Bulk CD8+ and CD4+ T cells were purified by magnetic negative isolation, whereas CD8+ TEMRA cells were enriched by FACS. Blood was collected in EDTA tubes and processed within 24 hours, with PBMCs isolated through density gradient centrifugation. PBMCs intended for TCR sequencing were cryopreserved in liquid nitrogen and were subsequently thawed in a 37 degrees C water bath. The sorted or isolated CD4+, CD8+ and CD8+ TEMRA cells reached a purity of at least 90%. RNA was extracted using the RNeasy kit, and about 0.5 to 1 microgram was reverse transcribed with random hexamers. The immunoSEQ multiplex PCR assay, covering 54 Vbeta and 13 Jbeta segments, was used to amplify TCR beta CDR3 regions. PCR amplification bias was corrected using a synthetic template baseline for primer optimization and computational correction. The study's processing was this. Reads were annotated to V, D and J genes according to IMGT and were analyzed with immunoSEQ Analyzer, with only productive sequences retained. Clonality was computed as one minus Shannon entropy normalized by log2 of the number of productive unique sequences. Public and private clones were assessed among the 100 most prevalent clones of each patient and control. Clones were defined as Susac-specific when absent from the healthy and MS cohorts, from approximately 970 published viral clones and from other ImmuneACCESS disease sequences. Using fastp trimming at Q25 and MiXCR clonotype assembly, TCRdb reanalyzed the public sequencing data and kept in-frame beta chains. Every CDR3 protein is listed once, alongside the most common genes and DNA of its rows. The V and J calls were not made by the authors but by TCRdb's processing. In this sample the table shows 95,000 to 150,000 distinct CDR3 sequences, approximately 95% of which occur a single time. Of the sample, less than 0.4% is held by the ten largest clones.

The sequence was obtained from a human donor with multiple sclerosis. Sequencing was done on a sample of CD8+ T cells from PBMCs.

The nucleotides read TGTGCCAGCAGCCCCCGGGACAGGGGCTCGTGGGAGCAGTACTTC. Its protein is CASSPRDRGSWEQYF. The rearrangement combines TRBV11-2 with TRBJ2-7; 10 nucleotides in the junction match TRBD1. V and J are trimmed by 5 bases and 7 bases, and the gene matches miss 11 bases of the junction. CDR1 and CDR2 are drawn from the germline V gene: SGHAT, FQNNGV. The CDR3 runs 15 amino acids, cysteine and phenylalanine included. Only the CDR3 portion is preserved as DNA: 45 bases, with reading frame beginning at the first base. With the portions outside the CDR3 filled from the reference TRBV11-2 and TRBJ2-7 genes, the complete variable region becomes EAGVAQSPRYKIIEKRQSVAFWCNPISGHATLYWYQQILGQGPKLLIQFQNNGVVDDSQLPKDRFSAERLKGVDSTLKIQPAKLEDSAVYLCASSPRDRGSWEQYFGPGTRLTVT.